A single sample is the source of the 20 T cell receptor beta chains below, sequenced in a study of blood T cell repertoires in COVID-19. TCRdb's copy holds only in-frame clones and misses some; the assay was immunoSEQ multiplex PCR. This table holds under 75,000 clones, approximately 79% found once. Material for sequencing was peripheral blood. The receptors stem from a woman in her 70s with acute or convalescent COVID-19.

The rearrangement uses TRBV19 and TRBJ1-4; perhaps TRBD1 as D (5 bases). From germline, CDR1 is LNHDA and CDR2 SQIVND (reference sequence). This CDR3 contains 14 residues. V was shortened by 4 bases and J by 7 bases, with 13 bases between the two germline ends. As DNA, the CDR3 is TGTGCCAGTAGTAGGATTGACAGTGGTGAAAAACTGTTTTTT. Encoded protein: CASSRIDSGEKLFF.

The V call is TRBV5-1, the J call TRBJ2-7; D might be TRBD1 (6 bases). Germline loops: CDR1 SGHRS, CDR2 YFSETQ. With 4 bases removed from V and 3 bases from J, the gap between germline ends came to 14 bases. The CDR3 totals 14 residues. The CDR3 region is CASSQETGIYEQYF. In DNA, the CDR3 is TGCGCCAGCAGCCAAGAGACAGGCATCTACGAGCAGTACTTC.

This clone was found once. This chain links TRBV7-3 with TRBJ2-1; 7 bases match TRBD1. Germline V CDR1 and CDR2: SGHTA, FQGTGA. The V segment lost 5 bases and the J segment 0 bases; nucleotides outside the gene matches: 1. This CDR3 spans 14 amino acids. The CDR3 sequence: CASSRDSSYNEQFF. CDR3 nucleotide sequence: TGTGCCAGCAGCCGGGACAGCTCCTACAATGAGCAGTTCTTC. The full variable domain, completed using reference TRBV7-3 and TRBJ2-1, is GAGVSQTPSNKVTEKGKYVELRCDPISGHTALYWYRQSLGQGPEFLIYFQGTGAADDSGLPNDRFFAVRPEGSVSTLKIQRTERGDSAVYLCASSRDSSYNEQFFGPGTRLTVL.

The chain employs TRBV5-1 and TRBJ2-5, with 10 bases identical to TRBD1. The V and J ends lost 4 bases and 2 bases, in that order; junction bases with no gene match: 8. This CDR3 region has 16 residues. Germline CDR1 is SGHRS and CDR2 is YFSETQ. Written as DNA, the CDR3 is TGCGCCAGCAGCCGGGGGCGGACAGGGGGTCAAGAGACCCAGTACTTC. Encoded protein: CASSRGRTGGQETQYF.

The chain joins TRBV3-1 (or the pseudogene TRBV3-2) to TRBJ1-1, with D tentatively TRBD1 (5 bases). Germline values: CDR1 LGHDT, CDR2 YNNKEL (reference sequence). CDR3 length: 14 residues. V was cut by 4 bases and J by 4 bases, with 13 bases left in between. CDR3 amino acids: CASSLIGGATEAFF. The CDR3 coding sequence is TGTGCCAGCAGCCTTATCGGCGGGGCCACTGAAGCTTTCTTT.

This clone was observed once. The rearrangement links TRBV19 to TRBJ2-7; TRBD2 aligns across 10 bases. This CDR3 region has 17 residues. The germline V gene has CDR1 LNHDA and CDR2 SQIVND (reference sequence). V gave up 2 bases and J gave up 2 bases; unmatched junction bases: 9. This chain's CDR3 is CASSIYLSGGVTYEQYF. DNA for the CDR3: TGTGCCAGTAGTATATACCTCAGCGGGGGGGTAACCTACGAGCAGTACTTC.

The rearrangement uses TRBV27 and TRBJ2-3; 9 bases are a match to TRBD2. Unmatched junction bases numbered 8, after V lost 4 bases and J lost 6 bases. Germline CDR1 MNHEY, CDR2 SMNVEV (reference sequence). The CDR3 is 15 amino acids. The CDR3 DNA follows: TGTGCCAGCAGTTCTCCCCCTAGCGGGGCTGATACGCAGTATTTT. This sequence encodes CASSSPPSGADTQYF.

This clone has a single count. The rearrangement links TRBV7-2 to TRBJ2-5, with 13 bases lining up with TRBD2. CDR1 SGHTA and CDR2 FQGNSA come from the germline V gene. This CDR3 is 16 amino acids long. Germline trimming cut 2 bases from V and 2 bases from J; bases unmatched to any gene: 2. The CDR3 loop is CASSLRGLAGQETQYF. Here the CDR3 DNA reads TGTGCCAGCAGCTTACGGGGACTAGCGGGACAAGAGACCCAGTACTTC.

The V call is TRBV27, the J call TRBJ2-1; D is perhaps TRBD1 (6 bases). The germline V gene encodes CDR1 MNHEY and CDR2 SMNVEV (reference sequence). The V and J ends lost 4 bases and 3 bases respectively, with 10 bases between them. The CDR3 totals 14 residues. The CDR3 DNA follows: TGTGCCAGCAGTTCGGCAGGGGTCTACAATGAGCAGTTCTTC. It translates to CASSSAGVYNEQFF.

The rearrangement uses TRBV14 and TRBJ2-7; D call uncertain. V lost 3 bases and J 3 bases, leaving 6 bases between the germline ends. The CDR3 loop spans 12 amino acids. Germline V gives CDR1 SGHDN, CDR2 FVKESK. This chain's CDR3 is CASSQYGYEQYF. The CDR3 DNA follows: TGTGCCAGCAGCCAGTACGGCTACGAGCAGTACTTC.

This clone appeared once. The chain employs TRBV10-3 and TRBJ1-5; 10 nucleotides line up with TRBD1. There are 16 residues in the CDR3. CDR1 ENHRY and CDR2 SYGVKD come from the germline V gene. V lost 7 bases to trimming and J lost 2 bases; unmatched junction nucleotides: 8. In DNA, the CDR3 is TGTGCCATCATCCCCGACAGGGGGCTAGGCAATCAGCCCCAGCATTTT. Amino acid sequence: CAIIPDRGLGNQPQHF.

The genes are TRBV19 and TRBJ2-7, with 8 bases that match TRBD1. Germline CDR1 and CDR2: LNHDA and SQIVND (reference sequence). There are 16 residues in the CDR3. The V and J ends lost 6 bases and 2 bases, in that order; junction bases with no gene match: 12. CDR3 nucleotides: TGTGCCAGTAGCAACAACCGGGACAGGCCCGCCTACGAGCAGTACTTC. Protein: CASSNNRDRPAYEQYF.

This clone was recorded a few times. CDR3 DNA: TGTGCCAGCAGCGTCTCCGGGACAGGGCATGGCTACACCTTC. Translation: CASSVSGTGHGYTF. The chain carries TRBV5-6 and TRBJ1-2, with TRBD1 matching over 9 bases. CDR3 length: 14 residues. Germline CDR1 SGHDT, CDR2 YYEEEE. J was trimmed by 6 bases and V by 4 bases; bases with no gene match: 7.

The V gene is TRBV5-4, the J gene TRBJ2-7, with TRBD2 matching 9 bases. This CDR3 has 16 residues. After removal of 1 base from V and 0 bases from J, the junction contained 5 bases not matched to a gene. The germline V gene encodes CDR1 SGHNT and CDR2 YYREEE (reference sequence). CDR3 sequence (DNA): TGTGCCAGCAGCTTGTTCCTAGCGGGGAACTCCTACGAGCAGTACTTC. Amino acid sequence: CASSLFLAGNSYEQYF.

V gene TRBV4-2 combines with J gene TRBJ1-1; possible D gene TRBD1, 6 bases. Trimming took off 2 bases at V and 10 bases at J, with 17 bases between the two ends. Germline V gene lookup returns CDR1 LGHNA and CDR2 YNFKEQ. The CDR3 contains 14 residues. This chain's CDR3 is CASSQRQTGWGAFF. The CDR3 DNA reads as TGTGCCAGCAGCCAACGCCAAACAGGGTGGGGAGCTTTCTTT.

This clone was seen just once. The V gene is TRBV30, the J gene TRBJ1-6, with D perhaps TRBD1 (5 bases). This CDR3 has 14 residues. CDR1 is GTSNPN, CDR2 SVGIG, per germline (reference sequence). Trimming cost V 2 bases and J 10 bases, with 15 bases left between them. The CDR3 reads CAWSPGGFGSPLHF. Written as DNA, the CDR3 is TGTGCCTGGAGTCCCGGGGGGTTTGGGTCACCCCTCCACTTT.

This chain connects TRBV3-1 (or the pseudogene TRBV3-2) to TRBJ2-7, with TRBD2 matching over 9 bases. Germline CDR1 reads LGHDT; CDR2 reads YNNKEL (reference sequence). V shed 1 base and J 2 bases; nucleotides not matched to a gene: 3. This CDR3 spans 15 amino acids. The CDR3 DNA reads TGTGCCAGCAGCCAAGTGGCGGGGGGGGCCTACGAGCAGTACTTC. Protein: CASSQVAGGAYEQYF.

V is TRBV7-6 and J is TRBJ2-1; D is ambiguous. CDR1 and CDR2 (germline): SGHVS, FNYEAQ. The CDR3 contains 12 residues. The V end was cut by 1 base, the J end by 8 bases, with 6 bases between. The CDR3 DNA reads as TGTGCCAGCAGCTTAGGCGGAGATGAGCAGTTCTTC. Translation: CASSLGGDEQFF. Drawing the rest from reference TRBV7-6 and TRBJ2-1, the complete variable domain is GAGVSQSPRYKVTKRGQDVALRCDPISGHVSLYWYRQALGQGPEFLTYFNYEAQQDKSGLPNDRFSAERPEGSISTLTIQRTEQRDSAMYRCASSLGGDEQFFGPGTRLTVL.

Only one count was recorded for this clone. This sequence joins TRBV3-1 (or the pseudogene TRBV3-2) and TRBJ1-3; D is possibly TRBD1 (6 bases). V was cut by 2 bases and J by 0 bases, with 8 bases left in between. The CDR3 runs to 15 residues. Germline V lookup: CDR1 LGHDT, CDR2 YNNKEL (reference sequence). The CDR3 protein is CASSQWTASGNTIYF. DNA of the CDR3: TGTGCCAGCAGCCAATGGACAGCCTCTGGAAACACCATATATTTT.

This sequence joins TRBV7-7 and TRBJ2-3; 8 bases are shared with TRBD2. The CDR3 loop spans 15 amino acids. Germline V CDR1 and CDR2: SSHAT, FNYEAQ (reference sequence). V lost 2 bases, J lost 6 bases, and 7 bases stayed unmatched. The CDR3 reads CASSLNAGGADTQYF. The CDR3 nucleotides are TGTGCCAGCAGCTTAAATGCGGGGGGCGCGGATACGCAGTATTTT.